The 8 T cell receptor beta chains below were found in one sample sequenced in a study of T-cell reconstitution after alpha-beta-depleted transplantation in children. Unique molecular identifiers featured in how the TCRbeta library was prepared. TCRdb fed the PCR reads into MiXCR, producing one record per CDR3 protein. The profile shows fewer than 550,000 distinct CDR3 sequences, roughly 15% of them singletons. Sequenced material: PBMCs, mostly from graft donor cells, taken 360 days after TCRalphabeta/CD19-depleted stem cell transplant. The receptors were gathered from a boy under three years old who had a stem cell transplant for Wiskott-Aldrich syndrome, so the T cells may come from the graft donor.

The CDR3 sequence: CASRVQPATEAFF. The CDR3 region has the DNA TGTGCCAGCAGGGTACAACCAGCCACTGAAGCTTTCTTT. The chain joins TRBV12-3 or TRBV12-4 to TRBJ1-1; D is ambiguous. V was clipped by 6 bases and J by 4 bases, with 12 bases between them. This CDR3 spans 13 amino acids.

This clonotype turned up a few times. The CDR3 DNA reads as TGTGCCAGCAGTTTGGGAGCCGGAACAGGGGCTGGAAACACCATATATTTT. This encodes CASSLGAGTGAGNTIYF. The chain joins TRBV12-3 or TRBV12-4 to TRBJ1-3; 7 nucleotides match TRBD1. V lost 3 bases to trimming and J lost 2 bases; unmatched junction nucleotides: 10. The CDR3 has 17 residues.

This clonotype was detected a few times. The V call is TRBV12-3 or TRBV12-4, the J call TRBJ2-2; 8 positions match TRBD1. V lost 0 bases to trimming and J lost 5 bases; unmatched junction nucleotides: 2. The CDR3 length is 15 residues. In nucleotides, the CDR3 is TGTGCCAGCAGTTTAGCGAACAGGGGGACCGGGGAGCTGTTTTTT. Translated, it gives CASSLANRGTGELFF.

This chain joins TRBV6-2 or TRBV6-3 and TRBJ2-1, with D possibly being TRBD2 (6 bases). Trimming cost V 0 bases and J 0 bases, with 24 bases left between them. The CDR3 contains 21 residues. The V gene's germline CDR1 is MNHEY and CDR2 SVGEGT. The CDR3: CASSYSLTSRERRGSYNEQFF. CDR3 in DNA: TGTGCCAGCAGTTACTCCCTAACTAGCCGGGAGCGCCGTGGCTCCTACAATGAGCAGTTCTTC.

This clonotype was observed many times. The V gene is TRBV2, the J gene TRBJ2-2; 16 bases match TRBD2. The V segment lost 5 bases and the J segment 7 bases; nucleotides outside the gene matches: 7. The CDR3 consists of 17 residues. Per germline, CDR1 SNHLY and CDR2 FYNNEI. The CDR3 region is CASSTGLAGGPVGELFF. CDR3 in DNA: TGTGCCAGCAGTACGGGACTAGCGGGGGGGCCGGTCGGGGAGCTGTTTTTT.

CDR3 loop: CASSLQLAETYEQYF. The DNA for the CDR3 is TGTGCCAGCAGCTTACAACTAGCGGAGACCTACGAGCAGTACTTC. This chain joins TRBV7-9 and TRBJ2-7, with TRBD2 matching 8 bases. Unmatched junction bases numbered 5, after V lost 2 bases and J lost 2 bases. The V gene's germline CDR1 is SEHNR and CDR2 FQNEAQ (reference sequence). The CDR3 sequence is 15 residues long.

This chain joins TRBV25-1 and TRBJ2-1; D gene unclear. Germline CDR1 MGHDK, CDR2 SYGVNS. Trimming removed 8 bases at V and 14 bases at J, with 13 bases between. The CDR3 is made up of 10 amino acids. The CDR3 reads CASSDGREFF. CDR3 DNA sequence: TGTGCCAGCTCGGACGGCCGAGAGTTCTTC.

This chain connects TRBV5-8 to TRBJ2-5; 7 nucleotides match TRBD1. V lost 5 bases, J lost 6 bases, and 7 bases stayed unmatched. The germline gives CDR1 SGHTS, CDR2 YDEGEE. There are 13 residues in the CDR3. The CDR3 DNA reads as TGTGCCAGCAGAGTGACAGGGCTAAAGACCCAGTACTTC. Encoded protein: CASRVTGLKTQYF. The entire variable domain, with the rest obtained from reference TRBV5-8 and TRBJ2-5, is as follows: EAGVTQSPTHLIKTRGQQATLRCSPISGHTSVYWYQQALGLGLQFLLWYDEGEERNRGNFPPRFSGRQFPNYSSELNVNALELEDSALYLCASRVTGLKTQYFGPGTRLLVL.